This is a list of T cell receptor beta chains from one sample in a study of control samples from healthy donors and cancer patients. The protocol was immunoSEQ multiplex PCR, while the TCRdb copy is restricted to in-frame clones and leaves out a portion. The sample contains 150,000 to 200,000 clones, 80% to 95% of which appear only once. The specimen was blood. The receptors stem from a woman aged 40 to 50 in good health. CDR3s include the opening cysteine and the closing phenylalanine or tryptophan. D genes are given only for firm matches. Clone size is not always given. Where it is, it says once, few, many or a class for expanded clones.

TRBJ1-4	14	TRBD1	TRBV4-1	-	TGCGCCAGCACCCGAGGGACAGCTAATGAAAAACTGTTTTTT	CASTRGTANEKLFF
TRBJ1-1	16	-	TRBV4-1	few	TGCGCCAGCAGCCAGAGGACCAGGGGCTCGAACACTGAAGCTTTCTTT	CASSQRTRGSNTEAFF
TRBJ2-2	16	-	TRBV6-5	-	TGTGCCAGCAGTTATCAACTAGGGGGGGACACCGGGGAGCTGTTTTTT	CASSYQLGGDTGELFF
TRBJ1-3	16	TRBD1	TRBV9	-	TGTGCCAGCAGCGTTAGTGGACAGGCCTCTGGAAACACCATATATTTT	CASSVSGQASGNTIYF
TRBJ2-7	15	-	TRBV6-5	once	TGTGCCAGCACCAATAGGGGACACCAGTCCTACGAGCAGTACTTC	CASTNRGHQSYEQYF
TRBJ1-4	13	-	TRBV25-1	-	TGTGCCAGCAGTGAATGGAATGGTGAAAAACTGTTTTTT	CASSEWNGEKLFF
TRBJ2-3	16	-	TRBV5-1	-	TGCGCCAGCAGCTTGGCCCTCGGTGGATACACAGATACGCAGTATTTT	CASSLALGGYTDTQYF
TRBJ2-7	18	-	TRBV12-5	-	TGTGCTAGTGGTTTGGTAGGGGCTCTGGGCAGAAGCTCCTACGAGCAGTACTTC	CASGLVGALGRSSYEQYF
TRBJ2-7	13	-	TRBV13	-	TGTGCCAGCAGCTTAGCACAGTCCTACGAGCAGTACTTC	CASSLAQSYEQYF
TRBJ2-2	15	TRBD1	TRBV6-5	once	TGTGCCAGCAGTTATTCGACAGGGGGACACGGGGAGCTGTTTTTT	CASSYSTGGHGELFF
TRBJ2-3	17	TRBD2	TRBV7-9	-	TGTGCCAGCAGCCGGGGACTAGCGGGGGGTATCACAGATACGCAGTATTTT	CASSRGLAGGITDTQYF
TRBJ2-5	15	TRBD1	TRBV11-2	-	TGTGCCAGCAGCAGTCGACAGGGGTTAAGAGAGACCCAGTACTTC	CASSSRQGLRETQYF
TRBJ2-4	16	-	TRBV19	-	TGTGCCAGTAGTATATCTCCGGGATTAGCCAAAAACATTCAGTACTTC	CASSISPGLAKNIQYF
TRBJ1-6	13	-	TRBV27	-	TGTGCCAGCGCCCTAGGTGGGGGGTCACCCCTCCACTTT	CASALGGGSPLHF
TRBJ1-1	12	-	TRBV29-1	-	TGCAGCGTTGAGGAGGGAGACCCTGAAGCTTTCTTT	CSVEEGDPEAFF
TRBJ1-2	14	-	TRBV5-6	-	TGTGCCAGCAGCATTAAGACAGGTGGCTATGGCTACACCTTC	CASSIKTGGYGYTF
TRBJ2-7	13	TRBD1	TRBV6-5	-	TGTGCCAGCAGGGCGTCCAGGGGGCTCGAGCAGTACTTC	CASRASRGLEQYF
TRBJ1-6	15	-	TRBV21-1	once	TGTGCCAGCGCGGACAGGGGGCATAGAAATTCACCCCTCCACTTT	CASADRGHRNSPLHF
TRBJ1-1	19	-	TRBV4-2	-	TGTGCCAGCAGCCAAGATTTGGCGCGCAGGGGAATGGGGTACACTGAAGCTTTCTTT	CASSQDLARRGMGYTEAFF
TRBJ2-1	13	TRBD1	TRBV2	-	TGTGCCAGCAGCGTGTACAGGGGAAATGAGCAGTTCTTC	CASSVYRGNEQFF
TRBJ2-5	15	TRBD2	TRBV6-6	-	TGTGCCAGCGCCGGACTAGCGGGGGGCGGAGAGACCCAGTACTTC	CASAGLAGGGETQYF
TRBJ1-5	14	TRBD1	TRBV19	-	TGTGCCAGTACCACAGGGGGCTCTTTCCAGCCCCAGCATTTT	CASTTGGSFQPQHF
TRBJ2-3	16	-	TRBV5-1	-	TGCGCCAGCAGCCCTCAGGGGACTTCTAGCACAGATACGCAGTATTTT	CASSPQGTSSTDTQYF
TRBJ2-7	19	TRBD2	TRBV28	-	TGTGCCAGCAGTGGCTCCGGGACTAGCGGGGGCCCCTATCTTTACGAGCAGTACTTC	CASSGSGTSGGPYLYEQYF
TRBJ2-1	16	-	TRBV11-2	-	TGTGCCAGCAGCATCAGGGTTGCGGTCTCCTACAATGAGCAGTTCTTC	CASSIRVAVSYNEQFF
TRBJ1-4	16	TRBD1	TRBV7-8	-	TGTGCCAGCAGCTTTTGGACAGGGAGCACTAATGAAAAACTGTTTTTT	CASSFWTGSTNEKLFF
TRBJ2-7	14	-	TRBV6-5	few	TGTGCCAGCAGTTACTCGAGGACCTACTACGAGCAGTACTTC	CASSYSRTYYEQYF
TRBJ2-3	20	TRBD2	TRBV6-1	-	TGTGCCAGCAGTGAAATCGGCGGACTAGCGGGGACCTTTAGCACAGATACGCAGTATTTT	CASSEIGGLAGTFSTDTQYF
TRBJ1-2	14	TRBD1	TRBV14	-	TGTGCCAGCAGCCCAACCGGACAGGGTCGTGGCTACACCTTC	CASSPTGQGRGYTF
TRBJ2-3	15	TRBD2	TRBV7-8	-	TGTGCCAGCGCCAGTCGGGGGGGCCGCACAGATACGCAGTATTTT	CASASRGGRTDTQYF
TRBJ2-2	13	-	TRBV11-2	-	TGTGCCAGCAGCCAACAACTTACCGGGGAGCTGTTTTTT	CASSQQLTGELFF
TRBJ1-1	13	-	TRBV4-1	-	TGCGCCAGCAGCCAATTTGACCCCCCTGAAGCTTTCTTT	CASSQFDPPEAFF
TRBJ1-4	17	-	TRBV18	-	TGTGCCAGCTCACCTATCGCCGGGGGAACAACTAATGAAAAACTGTTTTTT	CASSPIAGGTTNEKLFF
TRBJ1-1	16	-	TRBV14	-	TGTGCCAGCAGCCACTCACCACCAAGAGGTAACACTGAAGCTTTCTTT	CASSHSPPRGNTEAFF
TRBJ2-2	13	-	TRBV15	-	TGTGCCACCAGCAGAGTCAACACCGGGGAGCTGTTTTTT	CATSRVNTGELFF
TRBJ2-4	15	-	TRBV5-8	-	TGTGCCAGCAGCTTGGCCGATACAGGATCGTACATTCAGTACTTC	CASSLADTGSYIQYF
TRBJ2-4	13	TRBD1	TRBV27	-	TGTGCCAGCACCGCAGGGGGTGGAAACATTCAGTACTTC	CASTAGGGNIQYF
TRBJ2-5	12	-	TRBV29-1	-	TGCAGCGTTGTGAAGGGGGGGGAGACCCAGTACTTC	CSVVKGGETQYF
TRBJ2-7	16	-	TRBV4-1	-	TGCGCCAGCAGCCAAGAGAGTAGCGCGGCGCGGTACGAGCAGTACTTC	CASSQESSAARYEQYF
TRBJ1-2	13	-	TRBV6-5	-	TGTGCCAGCAGTTACTCATCAGGGTTTGGCTACACCTTC	CASSYSSGFGYTF
TRBJ1-6	13	-	TRBV5-5	-	TGTGCCAGCAGCCCGGGCCATAATTCACCCCTCCACTTT	CASSPGHNSPLHF
TRBJ1-1	13	-	TRBV19	-	TGTGCCAGTAGTATAGATCGGGGGACTGAAGCTTTCTTT	CASSIDRGTEAFF
TRBJ2-3	16	TRBD1	TRBV24-1	-	TGTGCCACCAGCGCCGGGACAGGATTAAGCACAGATACGCAGTATTTT	CATSAGTGLSTDTQYF
TRBJ2-7	14	-	TRBV5-6	-	TGTGCCAGCAGCTTGGCCGGCAGGTCCTACGAGCAGTACTTC	CASSLAGRSYEQYF
TRBJ2-7	16	-	TRBV11-2	few	TGTGCCAGCAGCGGGGAATTACAGGGTGGTCCCTACGAGCAGTACTTC	CASSGELQGGPYEQYF
TRBJ2-7	14	-	TRBV5-1	-	TGCGCCAGCAGCTTGTCTGGGGCGAACTACGAGCAGTACTTC	CASSLSGANYEQYF
TRBJ2-1	14	-	TRBV11-1	-	TGTGCCAGCAGTACAGGGAGCGGCTACAATGAGCAGTTCTTC	CASSTGSGYNEQFF
TRBJ2-7	12	-	TRBV7-9	-	TGTGCCAGCAGCTTAGTCGCGGGCGAGCAGTACTTC	CASSLVAGEQYF
TRBJ2-7	15	-	TRBV4-2	-	TGTGCCAGCAGCCAGAACCAGGAAAATTCCCACGAGCAGTACTTC	CASSQNQENSHEQYF
TRBJ1-1	15	TRBD1	TRBV5-5	-	TGTGCCAGCAGCCCTCGCGGGCAGGGGGTCACTGAAGCTTTCTTT	CASSPRGQGVTEAFF
TRBJ2-3	15	-	TRBV4-1	-	TGCGCCAGCAGCCAGTCGGGACTTGGCACAGATACGCAGTATTTT	CASSQSGLGTDTQYF
TRBJ1-4	13	-	TRBV5-1	-	TGCGCCAGCAGGATGGCAGGCGATGAAAAACTGTTTTTT	CASRMAGDEKLFF
TRBJ2-6	16	-	TRBV28	-	TGTGCCAGCAGCGAATCAATGGCGTCTGGGGCCAACGTCCTGACTTTC	CASSESMASGANVLTF
TRBJ2-3	19	-	TRBV5-8	-	TGTGCCAGCAGCCTGGGGGAGGCTTTCGTAGCTGTAAGCACAGATACGCAGTATTTT	CASSLGEAFVAVSTDTQYF
TRBJ1-1	15	-	TRBV5-6	-	TGTGCCAGCAGCTTGGCTGGTGTGGGGAACACTGAAGCTTTCTTT	CASSLAGVGNTEAFF